This record covers a single TCR beta chain. Which antigen it targets is not known. No per-base quality is available; no much larger clone lies one base away. The sample originates from a study of blood T cells in healthy people across ages (dated by TCRdb to 2013 to 2016). Background for the entire study: In model experiments, roughly one uniquely barcoded TCR beta cDNA molecule per two T cells was captured by template switching. The study measured age-related changes in TCR beta repertoire diversity using deep sequencing normalized with unique cDNA molecular identifiers. Four age groups were formed from the donors: young (average about 16 years), middle-aged (around 37), aged (roughly 59) and long-lived (around 82). To avoid experimental bias, donors of different ages were randomly spread across the sequencing lanes. For two donors (one aged 18 to 29 and one aged 80 or older), the study analyzed two additional independent replicas of 1 million unique cDNA reads from the same blood draw.

The protocol used for the library was 5' RACE. Sequencer: Illumina HiSeq 2500. A second PCR of 7 to 11 cycles was performed with a sample-barcoded 5' primer and a J-beta primer mix. Each TCR beta cDNA molecule received a unique molecular identifier from a template-switch 5' adaptor carrying 12 random nucleotides. Each sample yielded at least 2.5 million CDR3-containing paired-end reads. The Mint cDNA synthesis kit, primed by a TRBC-specific oligonucleotide, was used to synthesize first-strand cDNA from all RNA. Following uracil-DNA glycosylase treatment, all cDNA underwent a first 18-cycle PCR with the universal primers M1SS and BC2_uni_R. In the paper's pipeline: Normalization of each sample was performed by random selection of 1 million high-quality reads, each carrying a distinct molecular identifier. Reads with shared molecular identifiers were discarded instead of being binned into consensus sequences. MiTCR, with a Q25 quality threshold and the strictest error-elimination algorithm, was used for CDR3 identification, clonotype clustering and error correction. Lower-bound total TCR beta diversity was estimated with a nonparametric unseen species model using Euler transformation. In TCRdb, the public reads were trimmed at Q25 with fastp and aligned with MiXCR, with productive beta chains retained. Every CDR3 protein is listed once, alongside the most common genes and DNA of its rows. V and J calls and clone size were set by TCRdb, not the authors. The sample table shows hundreds of thousands of distinct CDR3 sequences, and roughly 50% are seen once. Together, the top ten hold roughly 25% of the sample.

General findings and caveats noted by the study authors: As age increased, observed TCR beta diversity per million T cells dropped in a roughly linear way, and a significant reduction was already evident by age roughly 40. Because donor CMV infection status was unknown, age-related changes in expanded clonotypes were potentially confounded. Compared with the aged group, more naive CD4+ T cells, fewer expanded clones and increased TCR diversity were shown by the long-lived group, suggesting age selection. Estimates of total diversity from one million sequenced T cells were regarded as lower bounds and underestimates. Observed TCR beta diversity correlated strongly with the percentage of naive T cells measured by flow cytometry. Because profiling used bulk unsorted PBMCs, naive and antigen-experienced compartments could not be compared conclusively.

The 39 donors, aged roughly 6 to 100 years, were systemically healthy Caucasian individuals from Russia. Each donor gave ten milliliters of peripheral blood, collected into EDTA-treated Vacutainer tubes. PBMCs were isolated by Ficoll-Paque density-gradient centrifugation, with at least 6 million obtained per sample. Total RNA was extracted from PBMCs with Trizol reagent, with at least 6 micrograms obtained per sample. Naive CD45RAhigh/CD27high T cell percentages were measured by flow cytometry on a PBMC aliquot from every donor. The CDR3 spans 14 residues, from the cysteine through the phenylalanine. Kept here is only the CDR3 DNA, which spans 42 bases and is read in frame from base 1. V is pruned by 6 bases and J by 0 bases, leaving 2 bases of the junction without a gene match. Based on the germline V gene (reference sequence), the CDR1 and CDR2 sequences are LGHDT and YNNKEL.

The receptor was isolated from a man aged 40-49 years in good health. This chain is built from TRBV3-1 and TRBJ1-2, and 9 junctional nucleotides match TRBD1. Sequenced input: blood. The sequence in DNA is TGTGCCAGCAGGGACAGGGGCGCTAACTATGGCTACACCTTC. Its protein is CASRDRGANYGYTF.